These 14 T cell receptor beta chains share one sample of origin, sequenced in a study of a mutant IDH1 vaccine in newly diagnosed glioma (dated by TCRdb to the early 2020s). The label giving this sample's time point can be read as: baseline, week 1 (first vaccination visit). The intended sense of this specimen's treatment or condition label: pre-vaccination baseline after standard-of-care therapy. Library preparation used the immunoSEQ multiplex PCR assay. TCRdb's version of the immuneACCESS table is confined to in-frame rearrangements and falls short of the full clone set. An unresolved V gene accounts for under half of the shortfall where checked; the remainder is of unknown origin. This sample comprises tens of thousands of clones, over 70% of them detected only once. Of the sample, roughly a fifth falls within the top ten clones. This specimen was PBMCs, taken from a glioma patient treated with radiotherapy, temozolomide or both. The receptors derive from a man aged 30 to 39 with glioma.

This clone has a single count. The rearrangement links TRBV14 to TRBJ1-6, with a tentative D call TRBD1 (6 bases). This CDR3 contains 17 residues. The germline gives CDR1 SGHDN, CDR2 FVKESK. V was clipped by 0 bases and J by 7 bases, with 16 bases between them. CDR3 sequence (DNA): TGTGCCAGCAGCCAAGAAATGGGGGCGGCCGGCAATTCACCCCTCCACTTT. This gives the protein CASSQEMGAAGNSPLHF.

This rearrangement joins TRBV4-1 to TRBJ1-1, with 9 bases matching TRBD1. The J segment lost 3 bases and the V segment lost 2 bases, leaving 4 bases of the junction unmatched. The CDR3 contains 15 residues. Germline V gene sequence: CDR1 MGHRA, CDR2 YSYEKL. The CDR3 DNA reads as TGCGCCAGCAGCCAAACAGGGGGCATGGACACTGAAGCTTTCTTT. Protein: CASSQTGGMDTEAFF.

This clone was counted only a few times. J is TRBJ2-1 and V is TRBV30; 10 bases fit TRBD1. Per the germline V gene, CDR1 is GTSNPN and CDR2 is SVGIG (reference sequence). This CDR3 contains 16 residues. Germline trimming cut 5 bases from V and 3 bases from J; bases unmatched to any gene: 10. CDR3 in DNA: TGTGCCTGGGGTCGGTTTCGGACAGGGGGCTACAATGAGCAGTTCTTC. It codes for CAWGRFRTGGYNEQFF.

This chain connects TRBV4-3 to TRBJ2-5; TRBD2 matches at 12 bases. V lost 0 bases, J lost 4 bases, and 9 bases stayed unmatched. This CDR3 contains 18 residues. Germline CDR1 LGHNA, CDR2 YSLEER. The CDR3 sequence: CASSQDPPSGGARETQYF. The CDR3 DNA is TGCGCCAGCAGCCAAGATCCCCCTAGCGGGGGGGCCAGAGAGACCCAGTACTTC.

The gene calls are TRBV6-1 and TRBJ2-1, with 9 bases identical to TRBD1. Germline V gene sequence: CDR1 MNHNS, CDR2 SASEGT. Germline trimming cut 5 bases from V and 1 base from J; bases unmatched to any gene: 3. The CDR3 is made up of 15 amino acids. For the CDR3, the DNA is TGTGCCAGCAGTCAAGGGACAGGGTCCTACAATGAGCAGTTCTTC. Amino acids: CASSQGTGSYNEQFF.

This chain links TRBV7-9 with TRBJ2-7, with D maybe TRBD2 (5 bases). Trimming stripped 5 bases from V and 0 bases from J, with 8 bases between. The CDR3 loop spans 13 amino acids. The germline CDR1 and CDR2 sequences are SEHNR and FQNEAQ (reference sequence). CDR3 coding DNA: TGTGCCAGCAGCGGGAGCCTCTCCTACGAGCAGTACTTC. Amino acid sequence: CASSGSLSYEQYF.

This rearrangement joins TRBV11-2 to TRBJ2-3; D might be TRBD2 (5 bases). V dropped 1 base and J dropped 5 bases, with 7 bases sitting between them. CDR1 and CDR2 from the germline V gene are SGHAT and FQNNGV. This CDR3 has 13 amino acids. CDR3 coding DNA: TGTGCCAGCAGCTTAGCCGCGGGAGATACGCAGTATTTT. Its protein is CASSLAAGDTQYF.

The chain has TRBV2 and TRBJ2-1, with D uncertain. V lost 4 bases and J lost 9, with 22 bases in between. Per the germline V gene, CDR1 is SNHLY and CDR2 is FYNNEI. This CDR3 is 16 amino acids long. The CDR3 DNA follows: TGTGCCAGCAGTGGTACACTAAGTAGGTCATCAAGTGAGCAGTTCTTC. It translates to CASSGTLSRSSSEQFF.

The chain is built from TRBV7-8 and TRBJ2-1; 9 bases map to TRBD1. Germline lookup yields CDR1 SGHVS and CDR2 FQNEAQ. V was clipped by 4 bases and J by 4 bases; unmatched bases: 8. The CDR3 runs 16 residues. CDR3 amino acids: CASSWGTGSKYNEQFF. The CDR3 DNA reads as TGTGCCAGCAGCTGGGGGACAGGGTCTAAGTACAATGAGCAGTTCTTC.

CDR3 sequence (DNA): TGTGCCTCCCGGGCAGAATACTTTACTTTGGATGGCTACACCTTC. As protein: CASRAEYFTLDGYTF. The V and J genes are TRBV27 and TRBJ1-2; no reliable D call. The CDR3 contains 15 residues. V gave up 11 bases and J gave up 6 bases, with 25 bases separating them. Germline CDR1 reads MNHEY; CDR2 reads SMNVEV (reference sequence).

The chain recombines TRBV6-6 with TRBJ2-7; D uncertain. This CDR3 is built from 14 residues. Germline V gene sequence: CDR1 MNHNY, CDR2 SVGAGI (reference sequence). With 7 bases removed from V and 5 bases from J, the gap between germline ends came to 18 bases. The CDR3 loop is CASMATRDLNEQYF. The CDR3, as DNA: TGTGCCAGCATGGCAACTCGAGACCTCAACGAGCAGTACTTC.

This chain joins TRBV30 and TRBJ1-5; the match to TRBD1 covers 7 bases. Germline lookup yields CDR1 GTSNPN and CDR2 SVGIG (reference sequence). The CDR3 runs to 14 residues. The J segment lost 5 bases and the V segment lost 3 bases, leaving 7 bases of the junction unmatched. As DNA, the CDR3 is TGTGCCTGGAGCTCCGGACAGGAGTATCAGCCCCAGCATTTT. This sequence encodes CAWSSGQEYQPQHF.

The rearrangement joins TRBV7-2 to TRBJ2-3, with D possibly TRBD1 on 5 matching bases. The germline V gene has CDR1 SGHTA and CDR2 FQGNSA. This CDR3 has 12 amino acids. V was pared by 6 bases and J by 6 bases, with 10 bases between. CDR3 sequence (DNA): TGTGCCAGCAGTCTTAACAGGGATACGCAGTATTTT. Translating gives CASSLNRDTQYF.

The V gene is TRBV7-2, the J gene TRBJ1-6; a possible D gene is TRBD1 (6 bases). The CDR3 runs 18 residues. Germline V gene sequence: CDR1 SGHTA, CDR2 FQGNSA. Trimming cost V 4 bases and J 0 bases, with 16 bases left between them. The CDR3 loop reads CASSWAGTQSSYNSPLHF. In DNA form, the CDR3 reads TGTGCCAGCAGCTGGGCGGGGACACAGAGCTCCTATAATTCACCCCTCCACTTT.